These T cell receptor beta chains were read from a single sample in a study of cytomegalovirus exposure and HLA in healthy donors. Libraries were prepared by immunoSEQ multiplex PCR; TCRdb keeps only in-frame clonotypes and omits some of them. This table holds fewer than 130,000 clones, 70% to 80% found once. Specimen: PBMCs. The receptors come from a female donor in good health and CMV-seropositive. CDR3s include the opening cysteine and the closing phenylalanine or tryptophan. D genes are given only for firm matches. Clone size, where shown, is once, few, many, or a class for clones that have expanded.

J	V	D	size	CDR3	DNA
TRBJ2-5	TRBV25-1	.	few	CASSDPRWVQYQETQYF	TGTGCCAGCAGTGACCCGCGGTGGGTTCAGTACCAAGAGACCCAGTACTTC
TRBJ1-2	TRBV9	TRBD1	.	CASSSDGTVPYGYTF	TGTGCCAGCAGTTCGGACGGGACAGTACCCTATGGCTACACCTTC
TRBJ1-2	TRBV6-5	.	.	CASSYSRYYGYTF	TGTGCCAGCAGTTACTCGCGGTATTATGGCTACACCTTC
TRBJ1-3	TRBV19	TRBD1	.	CASSSRDSTLGNTIYF	TGTGCCAGTAGTTCCCGGGACAGTACTCTTGGAAACACCATATATTTT
TRBJ2-2	TRBV11-1	TRBD1	.	CASSLRQGGTGELFF	TGTGCCAGCAGCCTCCGACAGGGCGGCACCGGGGAGCTGTTTTTT
TRBJ1-3	TRBV9	TRBD1	few	CASSGDRSTIYF	TGTGCCAGCAGCGGGGACAGAAGCACCATATATTTT
TRBJ2-6	TRBV27	.	.	CASSYGLRGASGANVLTF	TGTGCCAGCAGTTATGGGTTACGAGGAGCCTCTGGGGCCAACGTCCTGACTTTC
TRBJ2-4	TRBV13	TRBD1	few	CASSFGQGKNIQYF	TGTGCCAGCAGCTTCGGACAGGGGAAAAACATTCAGTACTTC
TRBJ1-2	TRBV4-1	TRBD1	.	CASSPAGQFYGYTF	TGCGCCAGCAGCCCGGCGGGACAGTTCTATGGCTACACCTTC
TRBJ2-7	TRBV5-5	.	.	CASSLRHPDRGRGEQYF	TGTGCCAGCAGCTTGCGACACCCGGACAGAGGACGGGGCGAGCAGTACTTC
TRBJ2-1	TRBV6-4	TRBD2	.	CASSESSGYNEQFF	TGTGCCAGCAGTGAATCTAGCGGCTACAATGAGCAGTTCTTC
TRBJ1-2	TRBV6-1	TRBD1	.	CASSEGGKDRVVGYTF	TGTGCCAGCAGTGAAGGTGGGAAAGACAGGGTCGTTGGCTACACCTTC
TRBJ2-2	TRBV5-1	TRBD1	.	CASNKGDREDTGELFF	TGCGCCAGCAACAAGGGGGACAGGGAGGACACCGGGGAGCTGTTTTTT
TRBJ2-2	TRBV6-1	TRBD1	.	CASSKTGLDTGELFF	TGTGCCAGCAGTAAGACAGGGTTGGACACCGGGGAGCTGTTTTTT
TRBJ2-4	TRBV5-4	TRBD1	.	CASSVQGAKNIQYF	TGTGCCAGCAGCGTACAGGGGGCCAAAAACATTCAGTACTTC
TRBJ1-5	TRBV6-5	.	.	CARQGNQPQHF	TGTGCCAGACAGGGTAATCAGCCCCAGCATTTT
TRBJ1-4	TRBV7-2	TRBD1	.	CASSLTGARVNEKLFF	TGTGCCAGCAGTCTGACAGGGGCTAGGGTTAATGAAAAACTGTTTTTT
TRBJ2-1	TRBV29-1	TRBD2	.	CSVRAGGSQFF	TGCAGCGTTAGAGCGGGGGGCTCGCAGTTCTTC
TRBJ2-1	TRBV9	.	.	CASSRAGFGNEQFF	TGTGCCAGCAGTCGGGCGGGATTTGGAAATGAGCAGTTCTTC
TRBJ1-3	TRBV29-1	TRBD1	few	CSATGTGGNTIYF	TGCAGCGCAACCGGGACAGGAGGAAACACCATATATTTT
TRBJ1-1	TRBV5-4	.	.	CASSPPGKGNTEAFF	TGTGCCAGCAGCCCCCCAGGGAAAGGGAACACTGAAGCTTTCTTT
TRBJ1-2	TRBV19	TRBD1	.	CASNLQGGYGYTF	TGTGCCAGTAATCTACAGGGGGGCTATGGCTACACCTTC
TRBJ2-2	TRBV7-6	.	.	CASSFQGNSNTGELFF	TGTGCCAGCAGCTTTCAGGGTAATTCGAACACCGGGGAGCTGTTTTTT
TRBJ2-5	TRBV9	TRBD2	.	CASSPTSGGKQETQYF	TGTGCCAGCAGCCCCACTAGCGGGGGAAAGCAAGAGACCCAGTACTTC